This paragraph covers one TCR beta chain sequence. The specificity of this receptor is unknown. Per-base quality was not reported, and no clone a single base away is much larger than it. The cohort comprised around 690 healthy bone marrow donors. Cohort members were all nominally healthy when sampled, although unrecorded immune exposures were likely present. The donor tested CMV seropositive, placing the donor among the 250 to 350 seropositive members of the cohort. A peripheral blood sample was collected from each donor, and TCR beta sequencing was performed on peripheral blood mononuclear cells. Genomic DNA was extracted from the blood cell samples with the Qiagen DNeasy Blood Extraction Kit. This sample stems from a study of cytomegalovirus exposure and HLA in healthy donors (dated by TCRdb to between 2016 and 2019). At the level of the whole study: An earlier analysis of approximately 640 of the donors reported more than 250 Gb of sequence data and some 120 million unique TCR beta sequences from roughly 200 million T cells. An early release that covered approximately 600 HLA-typed donors contained approximately 320 gigabases of sequencing data and 85 million to 100 million unique TCR sequences. The genetic ancestry cluster associated with self-reported Caucasian donors included around four fifths of the roughly 400 genotyped donors. The study aimed to test whether signatures of past pathogen exposure could be identified by cataloging public T cell receptors. The study profiled the T cell repertoires of around 700 subjects by immunosequencing and related them to cytomegalovirus serostatus. A separate validation cohort of about 110 different subjects was used in addition to the roughly 620-subject first cohort. High-throughput TCR immunosequencing, statistical association of individual TCRs with disease status, and machine learning were combined to predict cytomegalovirus infection status. A later analysis re-analyzed previously published TCR beta repertoires from approximately 700 donors and added high-resolution HLA genotyping to study TCR occurrence patterns. The later analysis used no new phenotypic data to find candidate immune exposures, relying instead on TCR beta sequences and their occurrence across donors. An earlier analysis of a few hundred of the donors applied high-throughput TCR beta sequencing to assess whether each TCR beta V gene segment acted as functional or pseudogenic. Donor age, sex, ethnicity and CMV serostatus were compiled together with the repertoire data. A later genetic analysis used genome-wide SNP genotypes for about 55% of the 666 donors, treating that subset as a discovery cohort. All discovery cohort repertoires had been generated using a single sequencing platform. Class I and class II HLA loci were covered by the typing at four-digit resolution. The number of typed donors differed by locus: about 629-630 for A, B, C, DRB1 and DQB1; approximately 520 for DQA1; fewer than 610 for DPA1; and 400 to 480 for DPB1. A handful of DR-DQ haplotypes were handled as single units for association and clustering because linkage in the cohort was strong. Among 350 to 400 genotyped donors of the cohort, an average of around 240,000 unique TCR beta nucleotide sequences were sequenced per donor, roughly 18% of them non-productive.

Study-wide findings and limitations: Because counts were too low, around 18 rarely observed V segments, including chromosome 9 orphons, were left out of the earlier analysis of 587 of the donors. The 87-base-pair reads could not distinguish some IMGT-functional V segments, including TRBV6-2 and TRBV6-3, so those segments were excluded. The sequencing pipeline was judged likely to have produced a cluster of highly shared sequence variants as a technical artifact. In an earlier analysis of some 500 of the donors, most TCR beta V segments appeared in productive rearrangements about 90% or about 30% of the time, broadly matching IMGT annotations. A further reported finding was that TCR beta sequences accurately predicted the HLA-A and HLA-B alleles for most subjects in the first cohort. A later analysis found that most CMV-associated TCR beta chains appeared HLA-restricted, with HLA associations seemingly driven largely by CMV exposure. A later analysis reported that several top co-occurrence clusters appeared linked to parvovirus B19, influenza, CMV and Epstein-Barr virus. When HLA alleles, especially DR and DQ, strongly co-occurred, attributing TCR associations to individual alleles was difficult. In a later analysis, about 16,000 TCR beta sequences were associated with specific HLA alleles at a false discovery rate of 0.05. Three of the identified cytomegalovirus-associated TCR beta chains were confirmed in vitro to be specific for cytomegalovirus antigens. Correlated functional status among segregating V segments might reflect linkage disequilibrium, but an unknown experimental factor could not be ruled out. In a later analysis, HLA-associated TCR beta chains were found to be more clonally expanded and to have lower generation probabilities than equally common non-associated chains. Because HLA typing was unavailable for some donors at each locus, only the typed subset was used in association tests. A later genetic analysis reported fewer N-insertions in productive TCRs among donors in an Asian-associated ancestry cluster than the approximately 670-donor mean. CMV serostatus was the only immune exposure information available for the cohort. While some public TCRs were present in many individuals, most TCR sequences turned up only very rarely across donors. Only TCR beta chains were sequenced in this cohort, and the absence of alpha or paired-chain data limited detectable features. A total of roughly 160 TCR beta chains were listed by the study as associated with cytomegalovirus. Cytomegalovirus status was reported to be diagnosed by the classifier with high specificity and sensitivity in both the original and validation cohorts. Sequencing depth was assumed to be roughly uniform across donors in the presence/absence analyses, though that assumption may not hold. An association between a missense DCLRE1C variant and V-gene and J-gene trimming of TCR beta chains was found in a later genetic analysis and replicated in an independent cohort. The authors suggested that the approach could potentially be generalized to other disease states and immunological phenotypes. A later analysis found that TCR association rates varied across HLA loci, with DRB1 alleles showing the most associated TCRs and HLA-C alleles the fewest.

The method was the immunoSEQ multiplex PCR assay. The multiplex PCR relied on a mix of 60 forward primers for TCR Vbeta segments and 13 reverse primers for TCR Jbeta segments. The CDR3 region of rearranged TCR beta genes was amplified from genomic DNA with a multiplex PCR assay. On the Illumina HiSeq System, the amplified TCR beta libraries were sequenced as 87-base-pair reads. The source study handled its data this way. Across the roughly 670 repertoires, a later analysis counted 80 million or so unique TCR beta chains, around 11 million of which were shared by at least two donors. Raw reads were error-corrected and collapsed into unique sequences with a nearest-neighbor algorithm that merged closely related sequences to remove PCR and sequencing errors. V, D and J gene segments were assigned by aligning CDR3 sequences to IMGT reference sequences. For a sequence to be retained, a match of at least six nucleotides was required to both a V gene segment and a J gene segment. A rearrangement was called productive if the CDR3 had no stop codons and remained in frame with V and J, and every other rearrangement was called non-productive. Following IMGT convention, CDR3 was defined as the stretch from the second conserved V-encoded cysteine up to the conserved J-encoded phenylalanine. The earlier analysis of about 610 of the donors excluded any sequence lacking an unambiguous match to a single V gene segment. In an earlier analysis of approximately 590 of the donors, a V segment was called functional when productive rearrangements were above 56.7%, and segregating when the standard deviation between donors exceeded 5%. A statistical classification framework was built to diagnose cytomegalovirus status from the catalog of TCR beta chain sequences. V and J gene assignment, in a later analysis, came from comparing TCR nucleotide sequences with IMGT/GENE-DB human TR gene sequences. The TCRdist pipeline was used in a later analysis to assign CDR3 sequences and most-parsimonious VDJ recombination scenarios. In a later analysis, each TCR beta chain was defined by its CDR3 amino acid sequence together with its V-gene family, and reads lacking a unique V-gene family were excluded. In a later analysis, approximately 640 highly shared, low-generation-probability nucleotide sequences were removed to address suspected cross-contamination and a sequencing artifact. In a later analysis, a clonal expansion index was calculated for each public chain from normalized within-repertoire ranks of inferred template counts. Generation probabilities in a later analysis came from a VDJ recombination model fitted to out-of-frame rearrangements, and those results were checked against IGoR. A later analysis scored TCR-TCR, TCR-HLA and TCR-CMV co-occurrence with hypergeometric tests, applying a repertoire-size bias correction to TCR pairs. In a later analysis, false discovery rates were estimated by permuting HLA or CMV assignments 20 times. In a later analysis, co-occurring TCRs were grouped with DBSCAN, and TCRdist sequence similarity was added when clustering was performed within HLA-allele-positive subsets. Repertoires with fewer than 30,000 or more than 120,000 public chains were left out of co-occurrence clustering, as were five repertoires with anomalous nucleotide sharing. The table comes from immuneACCESS by way of TCRdb, which keeps in-frame sequences with V and J called. Part of the clones is missing from these tables; in studies checked, under half for an unresolved V gene and the rest for unknown reasons. V, J and clone size are taken as reported in that table, and D and trimming were inferred from the DNA itself. The sample profile shows more than 100,000 clones; more than 75% of them were found once. The top ten clonotypes cover roughly 8% of the sample.

Based on the germline V gene, the CDR1 and CDR2 sequences are WSHSY and SAAADI. Trimmed from V: 7 bases; trimmed from J: 4 bases; junction bases lacking a gene match: 10. The CDR3 covers 16 residues, taking in both the cysteine and the phenylalanine. Of the read, only the CDR3 DNA is kept; its 48 bases are in frame from base 1. The chain employs TRBV10-2 and TRBJ2-1; TRBD2 lines up with 10 middle nucleotides. The receptor's source is a woman in her forties or fifties in good health and CMV-seropositive. The sequencing sample was made of PBMCs. The encoded CDR3 is CASKSLAGESYNEQFF. The nucleotide sequence reads as follows: TGCGCCAGCAAGAGTCTAGCGGGAGAATCATACAATGAGCAGTTCTTC.